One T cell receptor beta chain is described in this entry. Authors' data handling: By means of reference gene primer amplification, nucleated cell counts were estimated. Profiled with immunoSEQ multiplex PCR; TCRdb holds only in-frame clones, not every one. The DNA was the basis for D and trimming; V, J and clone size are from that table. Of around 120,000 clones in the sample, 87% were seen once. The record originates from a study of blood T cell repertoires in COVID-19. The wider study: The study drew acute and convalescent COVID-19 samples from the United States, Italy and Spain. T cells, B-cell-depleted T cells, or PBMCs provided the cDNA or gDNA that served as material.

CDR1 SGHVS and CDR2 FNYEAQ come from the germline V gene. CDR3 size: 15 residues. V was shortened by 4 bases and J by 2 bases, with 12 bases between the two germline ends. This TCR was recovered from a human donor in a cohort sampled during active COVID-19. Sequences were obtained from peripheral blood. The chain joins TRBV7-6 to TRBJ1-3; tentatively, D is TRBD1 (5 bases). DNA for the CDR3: TGTGCCAGCAGCTCCGTAGGGGCTCCTGGAAACACCATATATTTT. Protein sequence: CASSSVGAPGNTIYF.